One sample yielded the 5 T cell receptor beta chains listed below, sequenced in a study of T cell clonotyping in hematopoietic cell transplantation. The time point here: recipient sample about 28 days before transplant, after cytoreduction. Method: immunoSEQ multiplex PCR; TCRdb's copy keeps in-frame clones and lacks some. The sample includes roughly 45,000 clones, 65% to 90% seen only once; the top ten take around 5.5%. This specimen was peripheral blood mononuclear cells, taken before stem cell transplant. These receptors originate from a man between 60 and 75 years old with biphenotypic leukemia. Some clones in this sample may be carry-over from other donors' samples.

V is TRBV14 and J is TRBJ1-4; D possibly corresponds to TRBD1 (5 bases). This CDR3 is 16 amino acids long. Trimming took off 1 base at V and 3 bases at J, with 12 bases between the two ends. Germline CDR1 reads SGHDN; CDR2 reads FVKESK. CDR3 in DNA: TGTGCCAGCAGCCAAGGGATCGGGGCATCTAATGAAAAACTGTTTTTT. This encodes CASSQGIGASNEKLFF.

The genes are TRBV2 and TRBJ2-1; TRBD2 matches 14 bases. In germline, CDR1 is SNHLY, CDR2 FYNNEI. The CDR3 extends over 14 amino acids. The junction had 3 bases not matched to a gene; V was cut back by 8 bases and J by 6 bases. The CDR3 here is CASQGTSGSNEQFF. CDR3 bases: TGTGCCAGCCAAGGGACTAGCGGGAGCAATGAGCAGTTCTTC.

The V call is TRBV2, the J call TRBJ2-1; 10 nucleotides align to TRBD2. CDR1 and CDR2 (germline): SNHLY, FYNNEI. The CDR3 runs to 15 residues. V was pared by 6 bases and J by 4 bases, with 6 bases of the junction left unmatched. CDR3 protein: CASRSGRDLYNEQFF. The CDR3 DNA is TGTGCCAGCAGGAGCGGGAGGGATCTGTACAATGAGCAGTTCTTC.

V and J are TRBV7-2 and TRBJ2-7, with TRBD1 identical over 11 bases. This CDR3 comprises 15 residues. CDR1 and CDR2 (germline): SGHTA, FQGNSA. V was clipped by 5 bases and J by 3 bases; unmatched bases: 6. CDR3 sequence reads: CASSPRTGGYYEQYF. The CDR3 nucleotides read TGTGCCAGCAGCCCTCGGACAGGGGGCTACTACGAGCAGTACTTC.

The gene calls are TRBV5-1 and TRBJ1-2; D uncertain. Trimming cost V 0 bases and J 3 bases, with 3 bases left between them. CDR1 is SGHRS and CDR2 is YFSETQ in the germline V gene. This CDR3 is built from 12 residues. The CDR3 DNA reads as TGCGCCAGCAGCTTGGATTACTATGGCTACACCTTC. Amino acids: CASSLDYYGYTF.